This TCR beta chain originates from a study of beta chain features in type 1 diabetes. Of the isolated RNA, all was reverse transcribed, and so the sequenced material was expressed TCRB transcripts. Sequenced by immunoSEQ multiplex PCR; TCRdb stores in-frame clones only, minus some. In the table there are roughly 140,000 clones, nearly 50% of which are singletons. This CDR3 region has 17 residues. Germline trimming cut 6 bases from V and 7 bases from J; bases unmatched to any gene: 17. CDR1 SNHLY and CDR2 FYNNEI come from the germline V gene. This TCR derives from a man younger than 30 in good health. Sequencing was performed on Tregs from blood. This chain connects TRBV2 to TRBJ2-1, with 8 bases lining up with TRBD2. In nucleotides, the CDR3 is TGTGCCAGCAGCCCCGATCGTGGGACTAGGCGAAGAAATGAGCAGTTCTTC. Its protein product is CASSPDRGTRRRNEQFF. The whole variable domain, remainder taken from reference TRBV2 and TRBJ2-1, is EPEVTQTPSHQVTQMGQEVILRCVPISNHLYFYWYRQILGQKVEFLVSFYNNEISEKSEIFDDQFSVERPDGSNFTLKIRSTKLEDSAMYFCASSPDRGTRRRNEQFFGPGTRLTVL.